The sample holds many counts of the clone carrying this T cell receptor (beta chain). The antigen is not known. The data derive from a study of spatial heterogeneity in lung cancer. On the study more broadly: Consistently, beta-chain sequences turned up in larger numbers than alpha-chain sequences did. Raw reads showed each unique TCR and UMI combination turning up more than ten times on average.

TCRdb ran MiXCR on the 5' RACE reads and lists one entry per CDR3 protein. The sample contains fewer than 15,000 distinct CDR3 sequences, about 5.6% of which appear only once. This CDR3 is built from 14 residues. Germline CDR1 reads SGHDT; CDR2 reads YYEEEE. V trimming: 4 bases; J trimming: 6 bases; junction bases outside the gene matches: 5. Described time point: sample taken at primary tumor resection. Unsorted whole RNA of tumor, nontumor lung or frozen PBMC was sequenced. General study results and limits: Coverage estimated for tumor T cells reached 6.5% to 8% for alpha chains and roughly 13% for beta chains. Within tumors, counts of expanded alpha and beta TCRs tracked tumor mutation counts.

The sample consisted of lung tumor tissue, taken at surgery. The receptor was isolated from a female donor with early-stage non-small cell lung cancer. The chain carries TRBV5-6 and TRBJ2-7, with TRBD1 identical over 12 bases. This chain's CDR3 is CASSPGQGATEQYF. DNA for the CDR3: TGTGCCAGCAGCCCGGGACAGGGGGCAACCGAGCAGTACTTC.